This paragraph covers one TCR beta chain sequence. Its specificity is not known. The same CDR3 can be traced to other DNA sequences in this sample. Recent acute infections and vaccinations were absent in the healthy HIV-negative adult donors. This specimen belongs to a study of shared clonotypes between healthy human individuals. Study observations and caveats: Owing to a small donor count, the genetic and exposure-history diversity represented was limited.

The CDR3 runs 13 residues. CDR1 is SGHRS, CDR2 YFSETQ, per germline. V was pared by 0 bases and J by 4 bases, with 8 bases between. Sequenced by immunoSEQ multiplex PCR; TCRdb stores in-frame clones only, minus some. Of fewer than 3 million clones in the sample, around 92% were seen once. Input material: naive CD4+ T cells from PBMCs. The subset: CD45RA+ positively selected. V and J are TRBV5-1 and TRBJ2-7, with D unresolved. This clonotype was sampled from a man aged 18-30 years in good health. Some clones in this sample may be carry-over from other donors' samples. This CDR3 is CASSLAWSYEQYF. CDR3 in DNA: TGCGCCAGCAGCTTGGCTTGGAGTTACGAGCAGTACTTC.